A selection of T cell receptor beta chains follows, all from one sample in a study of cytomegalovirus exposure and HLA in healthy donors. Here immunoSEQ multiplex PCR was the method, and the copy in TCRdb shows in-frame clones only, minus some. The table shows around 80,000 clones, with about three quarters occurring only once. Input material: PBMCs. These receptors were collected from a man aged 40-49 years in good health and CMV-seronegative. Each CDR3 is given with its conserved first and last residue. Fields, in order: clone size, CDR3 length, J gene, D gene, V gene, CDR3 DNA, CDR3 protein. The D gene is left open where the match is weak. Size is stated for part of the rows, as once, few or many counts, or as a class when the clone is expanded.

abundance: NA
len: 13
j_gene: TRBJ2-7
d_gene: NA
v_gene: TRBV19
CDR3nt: TGTGCCAGTAGTATGAGCCTCGTCCACGAGCAGTACTTC
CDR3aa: CASSMSLVHEQYF

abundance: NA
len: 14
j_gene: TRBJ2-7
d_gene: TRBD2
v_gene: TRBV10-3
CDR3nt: TGTGCCATCAGGATGACTAGCGGGAGCTACGAGCAGTACTTC
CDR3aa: CAIRMTSGSYEQYF

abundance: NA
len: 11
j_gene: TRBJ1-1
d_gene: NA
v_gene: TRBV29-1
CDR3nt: TGCAGCGGGACAGCCAACACTGAAGCTTTCTTT
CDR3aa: CSGTANTEAFF

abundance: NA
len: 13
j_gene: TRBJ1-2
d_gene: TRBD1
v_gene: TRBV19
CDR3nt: TGTGCCAGTAGTTTCGGACAGGGGGATGGCTACACCTTC
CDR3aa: CASSFGQGDGYTF

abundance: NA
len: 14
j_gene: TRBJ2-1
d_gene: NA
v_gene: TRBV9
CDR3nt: TGTGCCAGCAGCGTAGGAGACAGGACCAATGAGCAGTTCTTC
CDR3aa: CASSVGDRTNEQFF

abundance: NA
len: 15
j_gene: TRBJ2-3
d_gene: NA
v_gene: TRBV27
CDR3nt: TGTGCCAGCAGTTCTTTCGGCGGTAGCACAGATACGCAGTATTTT
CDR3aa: CASSSFGGSTDTQYF

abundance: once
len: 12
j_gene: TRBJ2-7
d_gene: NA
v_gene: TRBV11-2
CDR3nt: TGTGCCAGCAGCCAACAAACGTACGAGCAGTACTTC
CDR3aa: CASSQQTYEQYF

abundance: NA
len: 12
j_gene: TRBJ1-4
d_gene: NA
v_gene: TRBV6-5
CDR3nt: TGTGCCAGCGGGGGGGGTAATGAAAAACTGTTTTTT
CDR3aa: CASGGGNEKLFF

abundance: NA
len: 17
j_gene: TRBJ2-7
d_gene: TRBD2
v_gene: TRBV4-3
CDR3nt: TGCGCCAGCAGCCGCGGCCCCGGCGGGAGGAACTCCTACGAGCAGTACTTC
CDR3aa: CASSRGPGGRNSYEQYF

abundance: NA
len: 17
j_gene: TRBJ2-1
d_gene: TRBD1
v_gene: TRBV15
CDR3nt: TGTGCCACCAGCAGAGTCAGGATGGGACAGGGACACAATGAGCAGTTCTTC
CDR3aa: CATSRVRMGQGHNEQFF

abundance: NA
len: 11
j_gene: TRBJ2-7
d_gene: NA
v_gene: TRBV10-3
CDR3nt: TGTGCCTCCCAGGGGAACTACGAGCAGTACTTC
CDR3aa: CASQGNYEQYF

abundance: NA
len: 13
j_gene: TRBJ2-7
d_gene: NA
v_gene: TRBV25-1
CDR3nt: TGTGCCAGCGGCAAGGCAGGTGCTATTGAGCAGTACTTC
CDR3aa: CASGKAGAIEQYF

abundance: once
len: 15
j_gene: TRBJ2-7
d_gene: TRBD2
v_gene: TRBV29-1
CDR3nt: TGCAGCGTTGAAGGGGGACTAGCGGGAGAGTACGAGCAGTACTTC
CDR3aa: CSVEGGLAGEYEQYF

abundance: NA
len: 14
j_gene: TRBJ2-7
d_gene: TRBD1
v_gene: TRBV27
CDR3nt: TGTGCCAGCAGTTTCGGGACAGGTGCTTTGGGGCAGTACTTC
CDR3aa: CASSFGTGALGQYF

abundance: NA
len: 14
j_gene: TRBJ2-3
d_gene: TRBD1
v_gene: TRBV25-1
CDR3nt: TGTGCCAGCAGTGAAGACAGGGCCACAGATACGCAGTATTTT
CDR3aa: CASSEDRATDTQYF

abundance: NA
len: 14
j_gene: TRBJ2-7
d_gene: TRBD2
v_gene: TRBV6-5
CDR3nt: TGTGCCAGCAGTTTCGCCGGACTAGCCTACGAGCAGTACTTC
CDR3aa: CASSFAGLAYEQYF

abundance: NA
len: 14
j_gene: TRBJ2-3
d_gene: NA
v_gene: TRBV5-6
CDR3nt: TGTGCCAGCAGCTTTGGGCGGGACACAGATACGCAGTATTTT
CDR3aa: CASSFGRDTDTQYF

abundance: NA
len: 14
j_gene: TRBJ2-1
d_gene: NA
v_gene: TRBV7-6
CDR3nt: TGTGCCAGCAGCTTTGGTCAGCGTAACAATGAGCAGTTCTTC
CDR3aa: CASSFGQRNNEQFF

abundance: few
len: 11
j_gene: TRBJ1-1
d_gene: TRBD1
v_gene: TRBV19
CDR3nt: TGTGCCAGTAGTAGACAGGGAATGGCTTTCTTT
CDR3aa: CASSRQGMAFF

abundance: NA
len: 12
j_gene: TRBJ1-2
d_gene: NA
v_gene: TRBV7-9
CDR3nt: TGTGCCAGCAGCCCATCCCAGGGCGGCTACACCTTC
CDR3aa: CASSPSQGGYTF

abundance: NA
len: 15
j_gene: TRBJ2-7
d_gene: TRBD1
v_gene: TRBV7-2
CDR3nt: TGTGCCAGCAGCCCAAGGCCAGGGGGCTCCTACGAGCAGTACTTC
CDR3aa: CASSPRPGGSYEQYF

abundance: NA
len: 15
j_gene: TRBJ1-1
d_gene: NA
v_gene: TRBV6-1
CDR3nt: TGTGCCAGCAGTGAAGTGGGGGGGGGATACACTGAAGCTTTCTTT
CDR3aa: CASSEVGGGYTEAFF

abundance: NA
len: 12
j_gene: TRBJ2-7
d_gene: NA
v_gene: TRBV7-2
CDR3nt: TGTGCCAGCAGCTCAACCAGCTACGAGCAGTACTTC
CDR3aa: CASSSTSYEQYF

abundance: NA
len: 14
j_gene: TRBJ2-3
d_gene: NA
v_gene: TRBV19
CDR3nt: TGTGCCAGTAGTATGTATGGGCCCACAGATACGCAGTATTTT
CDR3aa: CASSMYGPTDTQYF

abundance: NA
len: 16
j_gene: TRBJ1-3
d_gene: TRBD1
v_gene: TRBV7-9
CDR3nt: TGTGCCAGCAGCTTAGTAGCGACAGGGTCTGGAAACACCATATATTTT
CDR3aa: CASSLVATGSGNTIYF

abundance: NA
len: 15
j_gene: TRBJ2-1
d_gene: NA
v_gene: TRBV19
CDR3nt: TGTGCCAGTAGTAAGGACGGGAGCTCCTACAATGAGCAGTTCTTC
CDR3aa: CASSKDGSSYNEQFF

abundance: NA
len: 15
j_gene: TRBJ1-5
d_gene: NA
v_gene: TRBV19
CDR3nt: TGTGCCAGTAGTATCATAGGGGAGGTGAATCAGCCCCAGCATTTT
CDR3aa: CASSIIGEVNQPQHF

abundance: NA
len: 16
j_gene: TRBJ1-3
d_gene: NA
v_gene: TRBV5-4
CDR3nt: TGTGCCAGCAGTCATCGGCAACAGGGCTTTGGAAACACCATATATTTT
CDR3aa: CASSHRQQGFGNTIYF

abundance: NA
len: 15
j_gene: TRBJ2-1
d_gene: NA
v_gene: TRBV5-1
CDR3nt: TGCGCCAGCAGCCCGCAGGGTGGCCCCTACAATGAGCAGTTCTTC
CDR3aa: CASSPQGGPYNEQFF

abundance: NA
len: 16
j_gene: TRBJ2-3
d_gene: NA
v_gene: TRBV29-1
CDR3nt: TGCAGCGTTGAGACCCACCACGGGGAGAGCACAGATACGCAGTATTTT
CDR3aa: CSVETHHGESTDTQYF

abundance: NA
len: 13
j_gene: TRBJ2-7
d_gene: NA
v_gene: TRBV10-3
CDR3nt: TGTGCCATCCAAGACAGCCTAACCTACGAGCAGTACTTC
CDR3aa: CAIQDSLTYEQYF

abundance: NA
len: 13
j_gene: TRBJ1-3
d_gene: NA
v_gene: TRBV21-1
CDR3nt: TGTGCCGGGGCTAACCGCTCTGGAAACACCATATATTTT
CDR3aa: CAGANRSGNTIYF

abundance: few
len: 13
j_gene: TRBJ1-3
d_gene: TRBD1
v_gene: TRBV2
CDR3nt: TGTGCCAGCAGGGGACAGGGGGGAAACACCATATATTTT
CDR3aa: CASRGQGGNTIYF

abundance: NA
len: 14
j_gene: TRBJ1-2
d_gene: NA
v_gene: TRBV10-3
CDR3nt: TGTGCCATCAGTGAGGCCGGTACTAACTATGGCTACACCTTC
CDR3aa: CAISEAGTNYGYTF

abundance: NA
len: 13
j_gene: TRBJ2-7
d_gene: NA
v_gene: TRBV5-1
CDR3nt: TGCGCCAGCAGCGTACCTAACTCCTACGAGCAGTACTTC
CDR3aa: CASSVPNSYEQYF

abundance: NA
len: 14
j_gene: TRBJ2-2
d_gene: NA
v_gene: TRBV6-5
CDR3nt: TGTGCCAGCAGTTTTTCAGCGAACACCGGGGAGCTGTTTTTT
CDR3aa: CASSFSANTGELFF

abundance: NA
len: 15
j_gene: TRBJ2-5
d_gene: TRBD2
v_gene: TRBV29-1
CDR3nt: TGCAGCGTTGTGGGGACTAGCGGTTCCCAAGAGACCCAGTACTTC
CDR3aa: CSVVGTSGSQETQYF

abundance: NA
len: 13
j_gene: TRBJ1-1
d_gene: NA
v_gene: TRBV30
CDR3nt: TGTGCCTGGAGTGTAATAATGAACACTGAAGCTTTCTTT
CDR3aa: CAWSVIMNTEAFF

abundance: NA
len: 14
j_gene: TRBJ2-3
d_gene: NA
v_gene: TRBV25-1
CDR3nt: TGTGCCAGCAGTGCCCGAGGATCCACAGATACGCAGTATTTT
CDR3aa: CASSARGSTDTQYF

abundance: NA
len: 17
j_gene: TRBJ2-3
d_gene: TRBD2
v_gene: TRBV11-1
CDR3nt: TGTGCCAGCAGCTTAGCTACGACTAGCGGGATGGCAGATACGCAGTATTTT
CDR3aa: CASSLATTSGMADTQYF

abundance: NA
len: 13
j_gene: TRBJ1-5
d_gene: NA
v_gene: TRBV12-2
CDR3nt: TGTGCAAGTCGCTTAGAGGGGAATCAGCCCCAGCATTTT
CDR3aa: CASRLEGNQPQHF